This TCR beta chain is drawn from a study of T cell responses to AZD1222 COVID-19 vaccine. Some clones are missing from TCRdb's copy, which holds only in-frame ones; the method was immunoSEQ multiplex PCR. The table includes more than 150,000 clones, 80% to 95% detected once. A word on this clone: Its antigen is unidentified.

Study findings and constraints: Spike-specific TCR repertoires showed rising breadth and depth after two AZD1222 doses.

The receptor's source is an adult in good health. The material was peripheral blood, obtained on day 0 of AZD1222 vaccination.

CDR3: CASSPDGVYGYTF. CDR3 nucleotides: TGTGCCAGTAGTCCTGATGGGGTCTATGGCTACACCTTC. The chain recombines TRBV19 with TRBJ1-2, with D unresolved. V lost 5 bases and J 4 bases, leaving 11 bases between the germline ends. Germline assignment: CDR1 LNHDA and CDR2 SQIVND (reference sequence). The CDR3 length is 13 residues.